The rows below give T cell receptor beta chains drawn from one sample of a study of cytomegalovirus exposure and HLA in healthy donors. Sequencing used immunoSEQ multiplex PCR; TCRdb keeps in-frame clones, though not all of them. The sample lists approximately 300,000 clones; about nine tenths were seen once. Sample: PBMCs. These receptors all stem from a woman younger than 30 in good health and CMV-seronegative. CDR3s include the opening cysteine and the closing phenylalanine or tryptophan. Each record gives: J gene, V gene, D gene, clone size, CDR3 protein, CDR3 DNA. D genes are given only for firm matches. Expanded clones get a size class; other rows say once, few or many, or leave the size out.

TRBJ2-3 TRBV11-2 TRBD2 - CASSPGLALFTDTQYF TGTGCCAGCAGCCCAGGACTAGCGCTTTTCACAGATACGCAGTATTTT
TRBJ2-1 TRBV5-4 - - CASSPGSRSSYNEQFF TGTGCCAGCAGCCCCGGGAGCAGAAGCTCCTACAATGAGCAGTTCTTC
TRBJ2-5 TRBV12-5 - once CASGKDTLQETQYF TGTGCTAGTGGTAAGGACACACTCCAAGAGACCCAGTACTTC
TRBJ1-5 TRBV4-3 - - CASSRRQVNQPQHF TGCGCCAGCAGCCGACGACAGGTCAATCAGCCCCAGCATTTT
TRBJ2-7 TRBV7-9 TRBD2 - CASSNRGLADEQYF TGTGCCAGCAGCAACCGGGGACTAGCGGACGAGCAGTACTTC
TRBJ1-4 TRBV18 - - CASSPRSTNEKLFF TGTGCCAGCTCACCGCGTTCAACTAATGAAAAACTGTTTTTT
TRBJ2-7 TRBV6-1 - - CASSGTGRDEQYF TGTGCCAGCAGCGGTACAGGGAGAGACGAGCAGTACTTC
TRBJ2-5 TRBV7-3 - - CASSPMRSETQYF TGTGCCAGCAGCCCCATGCGATCAGAGACCCAGTACTTC
TRBJ1-1 TRBV27 - once CASSREGRSNTEAFF TGTGCCAGCAGTAGGGAGGGACGGTCGAACACTGAAGCTTTCTTT
TRBJ2-2 TRBV10-3 TRBD1 - CAIDRGLASGELFF TGTGCCATAGACAGGGGGCTGGCATCCGGGGAGCTGTTTTTT
TRBJ2-7 TRBV28 - - CASSLLGGGGAQYF TGTGCCAGCAGTTTATTGGGGGGAGGTGGAGCGCAGTACTTC
TRBJ1-5 TRBV2 - - CASSVLGGNQPQHF TGTGCCAGCAGTGTCCTCGGGGGCAATCAGCCCCAGCATTTT
TRBJ2-7 TRBV6-5 - - CASSSPWTAGSYEQYF TGTGCCAGCAGTTCCCCATGGACAGCGGGAAGCTACGAGCAGTACTTC
TRBJ2-7 TRBV2 TRBD1 - CASETGTGRHEQYF TGTGCCAGCGAAACCGGGACAGGAAGACACGAGCAGTACTTC
TRBJ2-1 TRBV25-1 - - CASTSSASSYNEQFF TGTGCCAGCACCTCTAGCGCAAGCTCCTACAATGAGCAGTTCTTC
TRBJ2-3 TRBV29-1 - - CSVDGGTDTQYF TGCAGCGTTGACGGGGGCACAGATACGCAGTATTTT
TRBJ2-7 TRBV5-1 - - CASSLQTNRDEQYF TGCGCCAGCAGCTTGCAAACCAACAGGGACGAGCAGTACTTC
TRBJ1-5 TRBV7-9 - - CASSWGGGNQPQHF TGTGCCAGCAGCTGGGGCGGTGGGAATCAGCCCCAGCATTTT